Shown below are 29 T cell receptor beta chains from a single sample sequenced in a study of T cell responses to AZD1222 COVID-19 vaccine. TCRdb's copy holds only in-frame clones and misses some; the assay was immunoSEQ multiplex PCR. The sample shows about 140,000 clones, roughly 90% of them seen only once. Sequenced here: peripheral blood, sampled on day 0 of AZD1222 vaccination. These receptors originate from an adult in good health.

This chain uses TRBV2 with TRBJ1-1, with D hard to call. Trimming took 4 bases from V and 6 from J, leaving 12 bases between them. The CDR3 sequence is 13 residues long. Germline V CDR1 and CDR2: SNHLY, FYNNEI. The CDR3 spells CASSVEAVSEAFF. CDR3 DNA: TGTGCCAGCAGTGTGGAGGCAGTGTCTGAAGCTTTCTTT. Full variable domain (rest looked up from reference TRBV2 and TRBJ1-1): EPEVTQTPSHQVTQMGQEVILRCVPISNHLYFYWYRQILGQKVEFLVSFYNNEISEKSEIFDDQFSVERPDGSNFTLKIRSTKLEDSAMYFCASSVEAVSEAFFGQGTRLTVV.

The J gene is TRBJ2-3, the V gene TRBV30; TRBD1 agrees at 8 bases. With 3 bases clipped from V and 2 bases from J, the junction kept 4 bases outside the gene matches. Germline V CDR1 and CDR2: GTSNPN, SVGIG (reference sequence). The CDR3 length is 14 residues. The CDR3 region is CAWRMDRVTDTQYF. The CDR3 nucleotides read TGTGCCTGGAGGATGGACAGGGTCACAGATACGCAGTATTTT.

The V and J genes are TRBV27 and TRBJ2-2, with a weak D call TRBD1 (6 bases). The CDR3 runs 17 residues. Germline CDR1 reads MNHEY; CDR2 reads SMNVEV (reference sequence). Trimming pared 6 bases from V and 0 bases from J, leaving 17 bases between. In DNA, the CDR3 is TGTGCCAGCAGGGAAAAGGGACACTCGACGAACACCGGGGAGCTGTTTTTT. This codes for CASREKGHSTNTGELFF.

The chain couples TRBV7-9 to TRBJ1-1, with TRBD1 identical over 8 bases. In germline, CDR1 is SEHNR, CDR2 FQNEAQ (reference sequence). V gave up 1 base and J gave up 1 base; unmatched junction bases: 2. The CDR3 sequence is 15 residues long. The CDR3 nucleotides read TGTGCCAGCAGCTTAGACAGGGGGACGAACACTGAAGCTTTCTTT. Protein sequence: CASSLDRGTNTEAFF. Full variable domain (outside the CDR3, taken from reference TRBV7-9 and TRBJ1-1): DTGVSQNPRHKITKRGQNVTFRCDPISEHNRLYWYRQTLGQGPEFLTYFQNEAQLEKSRLLSDRFSAERPKGSFSTLEIQRTEQGDSAMYLCASSLDRGTNTEAFFGQGTRLTVV.

This chain uses TRBV7-9 with TRBJ2-1, with 8 bases fitting TRBD2. The CDR3 covers 15 residues. Trimming took 6 bases from V and 0 from J; bases not matched to a gene: 4. Germline V gene data show CDR1 as SEHNR and CDR2 as FQNEAQ (reference sequence). The DNA of the CDR3 is TGTGCCAGCAGGGACGGGACTAGCTCCTACAATGAGCAGTTCTTC. Its protein product is CASRDGTSSYNEQFF.

The gene calls are TRBV24-1 and TRBJ2-1; tentative D call: TRBD1 (5 bases). The V gene's germline CDR1 is KGHDR and CDR2 SFDVKD. This CDR3 spans 15 amino acids. V lost 4 bases, J lost 4 bases, and 13 bases lay in between. Here the CDR3 DNA reads TGTGCCACCAGTGACCGCTTTACAGGATACAATGAGCAGTTCTTC. Protein sequence: CATSDRFTGYNEQFF.

V usage is TRBV27 and J usage is TRBJ2-3; 8 nucleotides line up with TRBD2. With V trimmed by 3 bases and J by 2 bases, 7 bases remained unmatched. The CDR3 sequence is 16 residues long. CDR1 and CDR2 (germline): MNHEY, SMNVEV (reference sequence). CDR3: CASSFRAGGTTDTQYF. In DNA, the CDR3 is TGTGCCAGCAGTTTTCGGGCGGGAGGAACCACAGATACGCAGTATTTT.

The V gene is TRBV10-3, the J gene TRBJ2-7; 7 bases fit TRBD2. Trimming took 10 bases from V and 7 from J; bases not matched to a gene: 7. This CDR3 comprises 11 residues. Per germline, CDR1 ENHRY and CDR2 SYGVKD. CDR3 nucleotides: TGTGCCACTACAGCGGGATATGAGCAGTACTTC. Amino acids: CATTAGYEQYF.

The genes are TRBV2 and TRBJ2-3, with D unresolved. The length of the CDR3 is 12 residues. Deletions cut 9 bases from V and 4 bases from J, with 11 bases between. In germline, CDR1 is SNHLY, CDR2 FYNNEI. CDR3 nucleotide sequence: TGTGCCAGGGGTCCGGCCTCAGATACGCAGTATTTT. Translated, it gives CARGPASDTQYF.

With regard to this clone: One junction end disagrees with the germline gene, perhaps due to a read error. This chain connects TRBV7-3 to TRBJ2-7; 14 positions match TRBD2. CDR1 is SGHTA and CDR2 is FQGTGA in the germline V gene. The CDR3 spans 18 residues. CDR3 coding DNA: TGTGCCAGCAGTTTAAGGCCGAATGGACTAGCGGGAGGTCCCGAGCAGTACTTC. Residues: CASSLRPNGLAGGPEQYF.

The chain employs TRBV12-1 and TRBJ2-2. TRBV12-1 is noted as a pseudogene. The CDR3 loop spans 16 amino acids. The CDR3 DNA sequence: TGTGCCAGCAGCCCGACGAGGGGTTCAGGCACCGGGGAGCTGTTTTTT. Translation: CASSPTRGSGTGELFF.

The chain couples TRBV5-4 to TRBJ2-5, with 9 bases that match TRBD2. With V trimmed by 0 bases and J by 4 bases, 4 bases remained unmatched. This CDR3 spans 15 amino acids. The germline V gene has CDR1 SGHNT and CDR2 YYREEE (reference sequence). The CDR3 sequence is CASSLGAGGRETQYF. The CDR3, as DNA: TGTGCCAGCAGCTTGGGAGCGGGGGGTCGAGAGACCCAGTACTTC.

The chain employs TRBV24-1 and TRBJ2-1; D not certain. CDR1 is KGHDR and CDR2 is SFDVKD in the germline V gene. CDR3 length: 18 residues. Trimming pared 2 bases from V and 0 bases from J, leaving 16 bases between. In nucleotides, the CDR3 is TGTGCCACCAGTGATTCATTCGGGCGGTCGAGCTCCTACAATGAGCAGTTCTTC. Encoded protein: CATSDSFGRSSSYNEQFF.

The chain recombines TRBV5-6 with TRBJ1-1, with D unclear. Germline loops: CDR1 SGHDT, CDR2 YYEEEE. The V end was cut by 4 bases, the J end by 4 bases, with 23 bases between. The CDR3 loop spans 17 amino acids. CDR3 bases: TGTGCCAGCAGCACGTTCATACCGGTCCCTGCGAGCACTGAAGCTTTCTTT. Amino acid sequence: CASSTFIPVPASTEAFF.

This chain links TRBV4-2 with TRBJ2-3; 7 positions agree with TRBD2. V lost 7 bases to trimming and J lost 6 bases; unmatched junction nucleotides: 10. This CDR3 spans 14 amino acids. Germline CDR1 and CDR2: LGHNA and YNFKEQ. CDR3 protein: CASTLTSRDDTQYF. The CDR3 DNA is TGTGCCAGCACCTTGACTAGCCGGGATGATACGCAGTATTTT.

This clone has just a few counts. The V gene is TRBV29-1, the J gene TRBJ2-1; 10 bases fit TRBD2. CDR1 is SQVTM and CDR2 is ANQGSEA in the germline V gene. The J segment lost 10 bases and the V segment lost 3 bases, leaving 9 bases of the junction unmatched. The CDR3 has 14 residues. The CDR3 spells CSVDLLAGVGEQFF. The CDR3 bases are TGCAGCGTTGACCTGCTAGCGGGAGTAGGGGAGCAGTTCTTC.

This chain joins TRBV7-9 and TRBJ2-3; D gene unclear. Trimming took 6 bases from V and 0 from J, leaving 13 bases between them. Germline V gene lookup returns CDR1 SEHNR and CDR2 FQNEAQ (reference sequence). The CDR3 is 15 amino acids. The CDR3 loop reads CASRKWETSTDTQYF. The CDR3 DNA follows: TGTGCCAGCAGAAAATGGGAAACTAGCACAGATACGCAGTATTTT. Variable domain in full (rest from reference TRBV7-9 and TRBJ2-3): DTGVSQNPRHKITKRGQNVTFRCDPISEHNRLYWYRQTLGQGPEFLTYFQNEAQLEKSRLLSDRFSAERPKGSFSTLEIQRTEQGDSAMYLCASRKWETSTDTQYFGPGTRLTVL.

This chain connects TRBV5-1 to TRBJ2-7; TRBD2 agrees at 10 bases. The CDR3 has 16 residues. CDR1 and CDR2 from the germline V gene are SGHRS and YFSETQ. With V trimmed by 2 bases and J by 3 bases, 8 bases remained unmatched. The CDR3 DNA is TGCGCCAGCAGCTTAATTCAACTAGCGGGGAACTACGAGCAGTACTTC. Translated, it gives CASSLIQLAGNYEQYF.

The gene calls are TRBV27 and TRBJ2-3; 8 bases map to TRBD2. Germline CDR1 MNHEY, CDR2 SMNVEV (reference sequence). Trimming at V came to 5 bases and at J to 0 bases, leaving 13 bases not matched to a gene. The CDR3 runs to 18 residues. The DNA of the CDR3 is TGTGCCAGCAGTCAAGACAGGTCTCGGGGGGGGAGCACAGATACGCAGTATTTT. Amino acid sequence: CASSQDRSRGGSTDTQYF.

V gene TRBV7-2 combines with J gene TRBJ1-2; maybe TRBD1 (5 bases). The V gene lost 6 bases and the J gene lost 4 bases, with 12 bases spanning the gap. This CDR3 has 13 residues. Germline V lookup: CDR1 SGHTA, CDR2 FQGNSA. CDR3 protein: CASSLDRLYGYTF. CDR3 DNA: TGTGCCAGCAGTCTAGACAGACTCTATGGCTACACCTTC.

The V and J genes are TRBV28 and TRBJ2-6; D may be TRBD1 (5 bases). CDR1 is MDHEN, CDR2 SYDVKM, per germline. V lost 2 bases and J lost 2, with 13 bases in between. The CDR3 has 17 amino acids. The CDR3 spells CASSLTQGSAGANVLTF. The CDR3, as DNA: TGTGCCAGCAGTTTAACGCAGGGTTCTGCTGGGGCCAACGTCCTGACTTTC.

On this clone itself: Other nucleotide sequences in the sample specify the same CDR3. This rearrangement joins TRBV11-2 to TRBJ1-1; D is unclear. Trimming left V 1 base short and J 5 bases short, with 2 bases between. Germline CDR1 reads SGHAT; CDR2 reads FQNNGV. This CDR3 contains 11 residues. CDR3 loop: CASSLGTEAFF. CDR3 DNA: TGTGCCAGCAGCTTAGGAACTGAAGCTTTCTTT.

The V and J genes are TRBV4-1 and TRBJ2-5; weak D call: TRBD2 (7 bases). This CDR3 is built from 15 residues. V was pared by 0 bases and J by 7 bases, with 15 bases between. CDR1 and CDR2 from the germline V gene are MGHRA and YSYEKL. CDR3 sequence reads: CASSQEGYREGTQYF. CDR3 sequence (DNA): TGCGCCAGCAGCCAAGAGGGATACAGGGAGGGGACCCAGTACTTC.

The chain is built from TRBV5-1 and TRBJ1-1, with TRBD1 matching 8 bases. This CDR3 region has 15 residues. From germline, CDR1 is SGHRS and CDR2 YFSETQ. V trimming: 3 bases; J trimming: 4 bases; junction bases outside the gene matches: 8. As DNA, the CDR3 is TGCGCCAGCAGCTCACAGGGGGTGAGCGGCACTGAAGCTTTCTTT. Protein: CASSSQGVSGTEAFF.

The CDR3 region has the DNA TGTGCCAGCAGCTCGGGAGGGACAGGGGGCAATCAGCCCCAGCATTTT. Translating it yields CASSSGGTGGNQPQHF. This chain uses TRBV5-8 with TRBJ1-5; 10 nucleotides agree with TRBD1. CDR1 and CDR2 (germline): SGHTS, YDEGEE. The CDR3 runs 16 residues. J lost 2 bases, V lost 3 bases, and 5 bases had no gene match.

The chain has TRBV6-5 and TRBJ2-5; D is possibly TRBD1 (5 bases). V dropped 2 bases and J dropped 1 base, with 11 bases sitting between them. The germline V gene encodes CDR1 MNHEY and CDR2 SVGAGI. The CDR3 sequence is 15 residues long. The DNA of the CDR3 is TGTGCCAGCAGTTACACGACAGTGCCCCAAGAGACCCAGTACTTC. As protein: CASSYTTVPQETQYF.

J is TRBJ2-7 and V is TRBV3-1 (or the pseudogene TRBV3-2); D remains unclear. Germline CDR1 and CDR2: LGHDT and YNNKEL (reference sequence). V was trimmed by 1 base and J by 2 bases, leaving 6 bases between them. The CDR3 is 13 amino acids. CDR3 bases: TGTGCCAGCAGCCAAGCCAGTCCCTACGAGCAGTACTTC. The encoded protein is CASSQASPYEQYF.

This clone appeared a single time. The chain recombines TRBV7-9 with TRBJ1-1; no reliable D call. The germline V gene encodes CDR1 SEHNR and CDR2 FQNEAQ (reference sequence). V was pared by 1 base and J by 1 base, with 7 bases between. This CDR3 has 14 amino acids. This CDR3 reads CASSLVTGNTEAFF. The CDR3 DNA follows: TGTGCCAGCAGCTTAGTCACGGGGAACACTGAAGCTTTCTTT.

This chain links TRBV7-9 with TRBJ2-7; TRBD1 might be the D (6 bases). CDR1 is SEHNR and CDR2 is FQNEAQ in the germline V gene (reference sequence). This CDR3 has 16 amino acids. Trimming stripped 1 base from V and 3 bases from J, with 16 bases between. DNA for the CDR3: TGTGCCAGCAGCTTAGGGGGGCCCGAAGCCTTCTACGAGCAGTACTTC. Protein product: CASSLGGPEAFYEQYF. The variable domain in full, completed from reference TRBV7-9 and TRBJ2-7, reads DTGVSQNPRHKITKRGQNVTFRCDPISEHNRLYWYRQTLGQGPEFLTYFQNEAQLEKSRLLSDRFSAERPKGSFSTLEIQRTEQGDSAMYLCASSLGGPEAFYEQYFGPGTRLTVT.